Listed here is a single T cell receptor (beta chain). This CDR3 spans 15 amino acids. V lost 5 bases, J lost 5 bases, and 15 bases lay in between. The germline gives CDR1 SEHNR, CDR2 FQNEAQ (reference sequence). Clones were read by immunoSEQ multiplex PCR, and TCRdb kept only the in-frame ones, dropping some. The sample lists some 96,000 clones, 85% to 95% seen once, with about 0.51% in the top ten. The record originates from a study of OX40 agonist ivuxolimab in advanced cancers. For the study at large: Patients were under 90% male with ages roughly 20 to 80, mean 60.

This clonotype was obtained from an adult with an advanced solid tumor such as melanoma, head and neck, liver or kidney cancer. This material consisted of CD4+ or CD8+ T cells sorted from blood, taken in a trial of the OX40 agonist ivuxolimab. The chain uses TRBV7-9 and TRBJ1-4; D remains ambiguous. The CDR3 loop reads CASSLGKSGNEKLFF. DNA for the CDR3: TGTGCCAGCAGCCTCGGAAAGAGCGGGAATGAAAAACTGTTTTTT. Looking up the rest from reference TRBV7-9 and TRBJ1-4 gives the full variable domain: DTGVSQNPRHKITKRGQNVTFRCDPISEHNRLYWYRQTLGQGPEFLTYFQNEAQLEKSRLLSDRFSAERPKGSFSTLEIQRTEQGDSAMYLCASSLGKSGNEKLFFGSGTQLSVL.